This T cell receptor beta chain derives from a study of shared clonotypes between healthy human individuals. Findings and caveats of the study: Incomplete sequencing of sorted subsets was indicated by rarefaction despite large depth. Clonotypes that were shared across a handful of donors made up roughly 5.2% of naive CD4 clonotypes.

As concerns this clone: Its antigen is still unknown. Different DNA sequences within this sample yield the same CDR3.

The length of the CDR3 is 15 residues. The junction had 3 bases not matched to a gene; V was cut back by 1 base and J by 3 bases. Looked up from germline, CDR1 is SGDLS and CDR2 is YYNGEE. Assay: immunoSEQ multiplex PCR; the TCRdb copy retains only in-frame clones and omits some. Counted here are 2 million to 2.5 million clones, approximately 90% occurring once; the ten biggest clones make up about 0.41%. The clonotype originates from a man aged 18 to 35 in good health. Some clones in this sample may be carry-over from other donors' samples. The rearrangement joins TRBV9 to TRBJ2-1, with 8 bases that match TRBD2. Sequencing was done on a sample of naive CD4+ T cells from PBMCs. Subset noted: CD45RA+ positively selected. The CDR3 spells CASSVTSGNYNEQFF. The CDR3 DNA reads as TGTGCCAGCAGCGTAACTAGCGGAAACTACAATGAGCAGTTCTTC.